The TCR beta chain under discussion was sequenced for a study of graft-versus-host responses after intestinal transplantation. Study-wide results and caveats: In recipient marrow, GvH clones were found, and some appeared first in ileum or blood. With peak circulating GvH clone levels came an association with early post-transplant HvG declines.

This table comes from immunoSEQ multiplex PCR, and its TCRdb copy is limited to in-frame clones, with some not included. Of about 96,000 clones listed, about 93% are singletons. As concerns this clone: The antigen remains undetermined.

The CDR3 contains 13 residues. CDR1 KGHSH and CDR2 LQKENI come from the germline V gene. The V end was cut by 5 bases, the J end by 3 bases, with 10 bases between. The sample here was unstimulated CD4+ T cells sorted from spleen or lymph node cells, taken before intestinal transplant. V and J are TRBV18 and TRBJ1-1; no reliable D call. This clonotype originated in a human donor who received an intestinal transplant. This CDR3 reads CASSSDRDTEAFF. CDR3 nucleotide sequence: TGTGCCAGCTCATCAGACCGGGACACTGAAGCTTTCTTT.